The 9 T cell receptor beta chains reported below all come from one sample, sequenced in a study of blood T cells in healthy people across ages. A second 7 to 11 cycle PCR used barcoded and J-beta primers. TCRdb itself ran the 5' RACE reads through MiXCR, one entry per CDR3 protein. The sample contains 650,000 or so distinct CDR3 sequences, more than 45% of which appear only once. The specimen was blood. Every receptor here comes from a woman older than 75 in good health.

This chain connects TRBV7-2 to TRBJ2-5; no firm D call. TRBJ2-4 matches the DNA end more closely, so the J call is doubtful. This CDR3 contains 13 residues. The germline V gene encodes CDR1 SGHTA and CDR2 FQGNSA. The CDR3, as DNA: TGTGCCAGCAGCTTACAGGCTAGGGACATTCAGTACTTC. Translation gives CASSLQARDIQYF.

In its sample, this clonotype was seen many times. The chain has TRBV28 and TRBJ2-5; D unclear. Germline V CDR1 and CDR2: MDHEN, SYDVKM. This CDR3 region has 15 residues. Trimming left V 6 bases short and J 1 base short, with 15 bases between. The DNA for the CDR3 is TGTGCCAGCAGCTCGTTTTCCGGATTCCAAGAGACCCAGTACTTC. This encodes CASSSFSGFQETQYF. Full variable domain (rest looked up from reference TRBV28 and TRBJ2-5): DVKVTQSSRYLVKRTGEKVFLECVQDMDHENMFWYRQDPGLGLRLIYFSYDVKMKEKGDIPEGYSVSREKKERFSLILESASTNQTSMYLCASSSFSGFQETQYFGPGTRLLVL.

This chain joins TRBV20-1 and TRBJ2-3; no firm D call. Between the trimmed V and J ends, which lost 1 base and 5 bases, there was a span of 10 bases. The germline gives CDR1 DFQATT, CDR2 SNEGSKA (reference sequence). The CDR3 covers 13 residues. CDR3 nucleotide sequence: TGCAGTGCTAGAGTTCAGGTGGGAGATACGCAGTATTTT. As protein: CSARVQVGDTQYF.

The V gene is TRBV9, the J gene TRBJ2-5, with D possibly matching TRBD2 (5 bases). The end of the DNA is better explained by TRBJ2-7, so the J call may be wrong. In germline, CDR1 is SGDLS, CDR2 YYNGEE. This CDR3 is 14 amino acids long. CDR3 region: CASSVAEGTIEQYF. In DNA, the CDR3 is TGTGCCAGCAGCGTAGCTGAGGGAACCATCGAGCAGTACTTC.

This clonotype was observed at least ten times. The V gene is TRBV4-1, the J gene TRBJ2-1, with TRBD1 matching over 8 bases. Looked up from germline, CDR1 is MGHRA and CDR2 is YSYEKL. The CDR3 consists of 17 residues. J was trimmed by 4 bases and V by 1 base; bases with no gene match: 9. CDR3 coding DNA: TGCGCCAGCAGCCAAGCTGGAGGACAGGGATATTACAATGAGCAGTTCTTC. Protein product: CASSQAGGQGYYNEQFF.

The J gene is TRBJ2-1, the V gene TRBV2; 9 bases line up with TRBD2. V shed 6 bases and J 3 bases; nucleotides not matched to a gene: 18. CDR1 SNHLY and CDR2 FYNNEI come from the germline V gene. The length of the CDR3 is 19 residues. CDR3 bases: TGTGCCAGCAGCCCCGGGGGGCGGGGGGGCCTTGACCTCTACAATGAGCAGTTCTTC. Translating it yields CASSPGGRGGLDLYNEQFF.

The rearrangement joins TRBV10-3 to TRBJ1-2, with D hard to call. Per the germline V gene, CDR1 is ENHRY and CDR2 is SYGVKD. V was clipped by 7 bases and J by 8 bases, with 26 bases between them. There are 16 residues in the CDR3. CDR3 sequence reads: CAITDPAQWAWNGYTF. In nucleotides, the CDR3 is TGTGCCATCACCGACCCGGCCCAGTGGGCTTGGAACGGCTACACCTTC.

V usage is TRBV6-2 or TRBV6-3 and J usage is TRBJ1-5, with 8 bases identical to TRBD1. J lost 5 bases, V lost 5 bases, and 5 bases had no gene match. This CDR3 has 14 amino acids. The germline V gene encodes CDR1 MNHEY and CDR2 SVGEGT. The chain's CDR3 is CASSLGQGYQPQHF. The CDR3 DNA reads as TGTGCCAGCAGTCTCGGACAGGGATATCAGCCCCAGCATTTT.

As to this clonotype: A much larger clonotype is one base distant, so this may be a read error. The V gene is TRBV29-1, the J gene TRBJ2-6, with D tentatively TRBD2 (6 bases). The germline V gene has CDR1 SQVTM and CDR2 ANQGSEA. The CDR3 covers 13 residues. The CDR3 sequence is CSVGGSGATVLTF. The DNA of the CDR3 is TGCAGCGTGGGAGGCTCTGGGGCCACCGTCCTGACTTTC.